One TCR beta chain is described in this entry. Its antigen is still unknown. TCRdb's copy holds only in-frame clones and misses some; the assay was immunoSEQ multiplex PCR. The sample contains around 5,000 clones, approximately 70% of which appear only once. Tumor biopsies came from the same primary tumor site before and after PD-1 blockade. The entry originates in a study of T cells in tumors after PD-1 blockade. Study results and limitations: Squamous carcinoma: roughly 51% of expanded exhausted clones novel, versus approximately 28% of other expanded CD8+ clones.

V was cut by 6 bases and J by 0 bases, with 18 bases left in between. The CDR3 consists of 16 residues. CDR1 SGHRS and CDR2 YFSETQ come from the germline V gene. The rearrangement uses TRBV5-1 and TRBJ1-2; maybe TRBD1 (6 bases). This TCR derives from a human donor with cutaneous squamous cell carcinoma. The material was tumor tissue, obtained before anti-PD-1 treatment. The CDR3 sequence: CASNPGKGQANYGYTF. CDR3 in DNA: TGCGCCAGCAATCCGGGCAAGGGACAAGCTAACTATGGCTACACCTTC.